This passage covers 24 T cell receptor beta chains from one sample sequenced in a study of blood T cell repertoires in COVID-19. The method was immunoSEQ multiplex PCR; TCRdb's version includes in-frame clones alone and lacks a portion of them. The table has under 150,000 clones, 81% seen once. Sequencing was carried out using peripheral blood. These receptors originate from a man aged 45-65 years with acute or convalescent COVID-19.

The J gene is TRBJ2-2, the V gene TRBV5-1; a weak D match, TRBD1 (5 bases). The CDR3 totals 15 residues. V shed 2 bases and J shed 5 bases, with 13 bases lying between them. Germline CDR1 reads SGHRS; CDR2 reads YFSETQ. The CDR3 DNA reads TGCGCCAGCAGCTTAAAGGGGTTGGGTACCGGGGAGCTGTTTTTT. Translating it yields CASSLKGLGTGELFF.

This clone was counted only a few times. This chain connects TRBV19 to TRBJ1-5, with unresolved D. In germline, CDR1 is LNHDA, CDR2 SQIVND (reference sequence). The CDR3 length is 17 residues. The V gene lost 2 bases and the J gene lost 0 bases, with 14 bases spanning the gap. CDR3 sequence: CASSIYAGINSNQPQHF. CDR3 DNA sequence: TGTGCCAGTAGTATATATGCCGGGATCAATAGCAATCAGCCCCAGCATTTT.

The chain is built from TRBV10-1 and TRBJ1-1; 7 nucleotides align to TRBD1. Losses at the gene ends were 5 bases for V and 5 bases for J; bases not matched to a gene: 5. Germline loops: CDR1 WNHNN, CDR2 SYGVQD (reference sequence). CDR3 length equals 13 residues. CDR3 sequence reads: CASSPDRATEAFF. Written as DNA, the CDR3 is TGCGCCAGCAGTCCTGACAGGGCGACTGAAGCTTTCTTT.

V usage is TRBV5-1 and J usage is TRBJ2-2; 9 bases agree with TRBD1. V was pared by 2 bases and J by 5 bases, with 4 bases of the junction left unmatched. The CDR3 sequence is 15 residues long. CDR1 is SGHRS, CDR2 YFSETQ, per germline. The CDR3 spells CASSLRTGETGELFF. CDR3 sequence (DNA): TGCGCCAGCAGCTTAAGGACAGGGGAAACCGGGGAGCTGTTTTTT. Full variable domain (rest looked up from reference TRBV5-1 and TRBJ2-2): KAGVTQTPRYLIKTRGQQVTLSCSPISGHRSVSWYQQTPGQGLQFLFEYFSETQRNKGNFPGRFSGRQFSNSRSEMNVSTLELGDSALYLCASSLRTGETGELFFGEGSRLTVL.

V and J are TRBV10-2 and TRBJ2-3, with TRBD2 as a possible D gene (6 bases). CDR1 is WSHSY and CDR2 is SAAADI in the germline V gene. The CDR3 consists of 17 residues. V shed 6 bases and J shed 5 bases, with 24 bases lying between them. CDR3 DNA: TGCGCCAGCAGCCTAGAGCGGGTCATCCCAGGGAAAGATACGCAGTATTTT. As protein: CASSLERVIPGKDTQYF.

This chain joins TRBV28 and TRBJ2-7, with 10 bases lining up with TRBD1. Germline V gives CDR1 MDHEN, CDR2 SYDVKM. V shed 1 base and J 6 bases; nucleotides not matched to a gene: 6. The CDR3 sequence is 15 residues long. The CDR3 bases are TGTGCCAGCAGTTTATCAGGGACAGGGGTCTCCGAGCAGTACTTC. It is translated as CASSLSGTGVSEQYF.

The V and J genes are TRBV21-1 and TRBJ2-7; TRBD1 is the table's D call, not checked against the DNA. TRBV21-1 is a pseudogene locus. CDR3 length: 13 amino acids. In DNA, the CDR3 is TGTGCCAGCCCCCGGGACAGGACCTACGAGCAGTACTTC. It yields the protein CASPRDRTYEQYF.

The chain joins TRBV9 to TRBJ2-3; no clear D gene. CDR1 is SGDLS, CDR2 YYNGEE, per germline. This CDR3 comprises 12 residues. V was pared by 4 bases and J by 3 bases, with 6 bases between. The CDR3 sequence: CASSPITDTQYF. Written as DNA, the CDR3 is TGTGCCAGCAGCCCTATAACAGATACGCAGTATTTT. Full variable domain (outside the CDR3, taken from reference TRBV9 and TRBJ2-3): DSGVTQTPKHLITATGQRVTLRCSPRSGDLSVYWYQQSLDQGLQFLIQYYNGEERAKGNILERFSAQQFPDLHSELNLSSLELGDSALYFCASSPITDTQYFGPGTRLTVL.

The rearrangement joins TRBV6-4 to TRBJ2-7, with TRBD2 identical over 8 bases. The CDR3 spans 13 residues. CDR1 MRHNA and CDR2 SNTAGT come from the germline V gene. Trimming took 10 bases from V and 4 from J; bases not matched to a gene: 9. The CDR3 loop is CATMRGVSYEQYF. The CDR3 DNA is TGTGCCACCATGCGGGGGGTTTCTTACGAGCAGTACTTC.

This sequence joins TRBV27 and TRBJ2-7; the D is unclear. The CDR3 spans 11 residues. In germline, CDR1 is MNHEY, CDR2 SMNVEV (reference sequence). V was shortened by 5 bases and J by 3 bases, with 5 bases between the two germline ends. CDR3 bases: TGTGCCAGCAGTAACTACTACGAGCAGTACTTC. Protein: CASSNYYEQYF.

A few counts support this clone. The V and J genes are TRBV6-5 and TRBJ2-7; a possible D gene is TRBD1 (6 bases). Looked up from germline, CDR1 is MNHEY and CDR2 is SVGAGI. The ends were cut back, 5 bases at V and 2 bases at J, with 13 bases in the middle. This CDR3 has 14 residues. CDR3 bases: TGTGCCAGCAGTCCTCCGCCAGGGGCCTACGAGCAGTACGTC. It is translated as CASSPPPGAYEQYV.

The chain has TRBV29-1 and TRBJ1-3; D not resolved. The germline gives CDR1 SQVTM, CDR2 ANQGSEA. V lost 3 bases, J lost 0 bases, and 3 bases lay in between. This CDR3 comprises 12 residues. The CDR3 DNA sequence: TGCAGCGTTGAGAGCTCTGGAAACACCATATATTTT. Protein product: CSVESSGNTIYF. The variable domain in full, with the rest retrieved from reference TRBV29-1 and TRBJ1-3, is SAVISQKPSRDICQRGTSLTIQCQVDSQVTMMFWYRQQPGQSLTLIATANQGSEATYESGFVIDKFPISRPNLTFSTLTVSNMSPEDSSIYLCSVESSGNTIYFGEGSWLTVV.

V gene TRBV2 combines with J gene TRBJ1-2, with 9 bases that match TRBD1. The CDR3 contains 15 residues. V lost 4 bases, J lost 4 bases, and 7 bases stayed unmatched. Germline-derived CDR1 and CDR2 are SNHLY and FYNNEI. CDR3 DNA: TGTGCCAGCAGTGCTTTGGGACAGGGTAGCTATGGCTACACCTTC. Amino acids: CASSALGQGSYGYTF.

The chain joins TRBV9 to TRBJ1-6; D possibly corresponds to TRBD1 (6 bases). This CDR3 has 16 residues. V lost 6 bases and J lost 4, with 17 bases in between. CDR1 is SGDLS and CDR2 is YYNGEE in the germline V gene. The CDR3 bases are TGTGCCAGCACCAGGGAGACAGGAACTTATAATTCACCCCTCCACTTT. As protein: CASTRETGTYNSPLHF.

V usage is TRBV21-1 and J usage is TRBJ1-2; TRBD1 is the table's D call and was not checked against the DNA. TRBV21-1 is recorded as a pseudogene. The CDR3 consists of 15 residues. CDR3 bases: TGTGCCAGCAGCAACAGGGACAGCGGGAACTATGGCTACACCTTC. Translated: CASSNRDSGNYGYTF.

This clone was detected once. This chain connects TRBV27 to TRBJ1-5; D may be TRBD1 (6 bases). The CDR3 is made up of 15 amino acids. CDR1 is MNHEY and CDR2 is SMNVEV in the germline V gene (reference sequence). Deletions cut 5 bases from V and 0 bases from J, with 11 bases between. CDR3 sequence reads: CASSTTGYSNQPQHF. DNA of the CDR3: TGTGCCAGCAGTACGACAGGTTATAGCAATCAGCCCCAGCATTTT.

The gene calls are TRBV5-6 and TRBJ2-1; 7 nucleotides line up with TRBD1. Germline CDR1 SGHDT, CDR2 YYEEEE. This CDR3 is built from 16 residues. J was trimmed by 6 bases and V by 4 bases; bases with no gene match: 13. CDR3 bases: TGTGCCAGCAGCCAGACCCCCGAGACAGGGATCAATGAGCAGTTCTTC. Amino acids: CASSQTPETGINEQFF.

The rearrangement joins TRBV9 to TRBJ1-1, with TRBD1 matching over 7 bases. Germline CDR1 reads SGDLS; CDR2 reads YYNGEE. This CDR3 has 16 residues. V trimming: 6 bases; J trimming: 0 bases; junction bases outside the gene matches: 11. The DNA of the CDR3 is TGTGCCAGCAACGCTTTTTCGGGACAGCTGAACACTGAAGCTTTCTTT. It encodes CASNAFSGQLNTEAFF.

V gene TRBV6-6 combines with J gene TRBJ1-5; no definite D call. CDR1 is MNHNY, CDR2 SVGAGI, per germline (reference sequence). The V end was cut by 6 bases, the J end by 5 bases, with 14 bases between. CDR3 length: 14 amino acids. The CDR3 DNA sequence: TGTGCCAGCAGCCCAATAGAAGAACATCAGCCCCAGCATTTT. Its protein product is CASSPIEEHQPQHF.

The chain recombines TRBV6-6 with TRBJ1-2; 12 nucleotides align to TRBD1. The CDR3 spans 13 residues. CDR1 and CDR2 from the germline V gene are MNHNY and SVGAGI (reference sequence). J was trimmed by 7 bases and V by 8 bases; bases with no gene match: 5. The CDR3 coding sequence is TGTGCCAGCCTTAGGGACAGGGGGCCTGGCTACACCTTC. Its protein is CASLRDRGPGYTF.

The V gene is TRBV5-1, the J gene TRBJ1-1; D call uncertain. The CDR3 totals 15 residues. V was pared by 1 base and J by 3 bases, with 13 bases between. Germline assignment: CDR1 SGHRS and CDR2 YFSETQ. Written as DNA, the CDR3 is TGCGCCAGCAGCTTGTCCGGGTCGGAGTACACTGAAGCTTTCTTT. This encodes CASSLSGSEYTEAFF.

The CDR3 DNA reads TGTGCCAGCAGCCCCAATTTACCGGGACAGGGGAGTGAAGCTTTCTTT. It codes for CASSPNLPGQGSEAFF. This chain links TRBV3-1 (or the pseudogene TRBV3-2) with TRBJ1-1, with TRBD1 matching 10 bases. J lost 7 bases, V lost 4 bases, and 12 bases had no gene match. The CDR3 length is 16 residues. CDR1 and CDR2 from the germline V gene are LGHDT and YNNKEL (reference sequence).

Only one count was recorded for this clone. The chain combines TRBV6-1 with TRBJ1-4, with 9 positions matching TRBD1. Germline loops: CDR1 MNHNS, CDR2 SASEGT. The CDR3 is 15 amino acids. The trim removed 1 base at V and 10 bases at J, leaving 7 bases unmatched. The CDR3 sequence is CASSEEGQGVRKLFF. CDR3 DNA sequence: TGTGCCAGCAGTGAAGAGGGACAGGGAGTTCGAAAACTGTTTTTT.

V usage is TRBV7-2 and J usage is TRBJ1-1; D is unresolved. Germline V gives CDR1 SGHTA, CDR2 FQGNSA. V lost 6 bases and J lost 5, with 16 bases in between. The CDR3 consists of 14 residues. Here the CDR3 reads CASRWRGEVTEAFF. DNA for the CDR3: TGTGCCAGCAGGTGGCGAGGAGAGGTAACTGAAGCTTTCTTT.